The sequence of this TCR beta chain was determined in a study of blood T cell repertoires in COVID-19. About the study: Sites across the United States, Italy and Spain contributed samples from acute and convalescent COVID-19. T cells, B-cell-depleted T cells, or PBMCs supplied cDNA or gDNA.

Those enrolled in Seattle joined during active infection and were followed longitudinally afterward. A remark on this clone: A clone one base away is much larger, so this may be a read error. The sample contains more than one DNA sequence encoding this CDR3.

This CDR3 contains 13 residues. With 2 bases removed from V and 2 bases from J, the gap between germline ends came to 7 bases. Germline V gives CDR1 MNHEY, CDR2 SMNVEV (reference sequence). Original analysis: From reference gene primer amplification, estimates of nucleated cell counts were derived. TCRdb's copy holds only in-frame clones and misses some; the assay was immunoSEQ multiplex PCR. V, J and clone size were drawn from that table, and D and trimming were deduced from the DNA. This sample has 450,000 or so clones, with 70% to 90% found just once. Material: peripheral blood. The rearrangement uses TRBV27 and TRBJ2-7; D may be TRBD1 (6 bases). This TCR came from a man younger than 35 with COVID-19, enrolled during active disease. The chain's CDR3 is CASSLGTTYEQYF. The CDR3 bases are TGTGCCAGCAGTTTAGGGACAACCTACGAGCAGTACTTC.